A few counts support the clone carrying this TCR beta chain. Its antigen remains unknown. This sample stems from a study of a mutant IDH1 vaccine in newly diagnosed glioma. The wider study: The sex distribution of treated patients was about 62% male and roughly 40% female, with a mean age of roughly 40 years. Former treatment meant radiotherapy, temozolomide, or both; the majority had gotten both. Study results and caveats: Most patients, 93.3%, showed vaccine-induced immune responses.

Repertoires were generated with immunoSEQ multiplex PCR, while TCRdb's copy carries only in-frame clones and drops some. Among about 68,000 clones, approximately 85% were seen once, and the ten largest hold roughly 8.2%. As to time point: baseline, week 1 (first vaccination visit). This sample's treatment: pre-vaccination baseline after standard-of-care therapy. Each of the donors came in with new WHO grade 3 or 4 astrocytomas that were IDH1-mutant and ATRX-lost. The starting material was PBMCs, obtained from a glioma patient treated with radiotherapy, temozolomide or both. This clonotype originated in a man between 50 and 59 years old with glioma.

Written as DNA, the CDR3 is TGTGCCATCAGTGGCTTGGACAAAACCTCCTACAATGAGCAGTTCTTC. Protein sequence: CAISGLDKTSYNEQFF. V usage is TRBV10-3 and J usage is TRBJ2-1; tentatively, D is TRBD1 (5 bases). The CDR3 consists of 16 residues. Germline V CDR1 and CDR2: ENHRY, SYGVKD. With 4 bases removed from V and 0 bases from J, the gap between germline ends came to 13 bases.